A single sample is the source of the 8 T cell receptor beta chains below, sequenced in a study of T cell responses to AZD1222 COVID-19 vaccine. Using immunoSEQ multiplex PCR, the repertoire was profiled, and TCRdb retains in-frame clones only, with some absent. Here the sample spans more than 85,000 clones, less than 95% being singletons. The source material was peripheral blood, sampled on day 0 of AZD1222 vaccination. The receptor set was obtained from an adult in good health.

The V call is TRBV30, the J call TRBJ2-5; a possible D gene is TRBD1 (6 bases). The length of the CDR3 is 14 residues. V lost 2 bases and J 3 bases, leaving 13 bases between the germline ends. Per the germline V gene, CDR1 is GTSNPN and CDR2 is SVGIG (reference sequence). The CDR3 coding sequence is TGTGCCTGGAGTAGAGGGACAACCGAAGAGACCCAGTACTTC. This gives the protein CAWSRGTTEETQYF. Drawing the rest from reference TRBV30 and TRBJ2-5, the complete variable domain is SQTIHQWPATLVQPVGSPLSLECTVEGTSNPNLYWYRQAAGRGLQLLFYSVGIGQISSEVPQNLSASRPQDRQFILSSKKLLLSDSGFYLCAWSRGTTEETQYFGPGTRLLVL.

This chain joins TRBV10-2 and TRBJ1-1; perhaps TRBD1 as D (5 bases). Germline-derived CDR1 and CDR2 are WSHSY and SAAADI. The CDR3 consists of 14 residues. The V gene lost 8 bases and the J gene lost 6 bases, with 19 bases spanning the gap. CDR3 nucleotide sequence: TGCGCCAGCGGCGTCTCAGGGATAATTGCTGAAGCTTTCTTT. Translated: CASGVSGIIAEAFF.

The gene calls are TRBV19 and TRBJ2-3; D unresolved. CDR3 length equals 14 residues. Germline CDR1 reads LNHDA; CDR2 reads SQIVND (reference sequence). Trimming took off 2 bases at V and 0 bases at J, with 6 bases between the two ends. CDR3: CASSIQVSTDTQYF. The DNA of the CDR3 is TGTGCCAGTAGTATACAGGTTAGCACAGATACGCAGTATTTT.

The chain recombines TRBV7-9 with TRBJ2-2, with 7 bases aligning to TRBD2. V gave up 6 bases and J gave up 3 bases; unmatched junction bases: 10. The CDR3 is 16 residues long. In germline, CDR1 is SEHNR, CDR2 FQNEAQ (reference sequence). CDR3 amino acids: CASSPPTSVYTGELFF. The CDR3 DNA reads as TGTGCCAGCAGTCCTCCAACTAGCGTGTACACCGGGGAGCTGTTTTTT.

This chain connects TRBV4-2 to TRBJ2-2, with D perhaps given as TRBD1 or TRBD2 (5 bases each). The CDR3 totals 16 residues. The germline CDR1 and CDR2 sequences are LGHNA and YNFKEQ. V lost 3 bases and J lost 1, with 12 bases in between. The CDR3 spells CASSQGEQMNTGELFF. CDR3 DNA sequence: TGTGCCAGCAGCCAGGGGGAACAGATGAACACCGGGGAGCTGTTTTTT.

This chain connects TRBV6-5 to TRBJ1-1; no reliable D call. The CDR3 consists of 13 residues. V lost 0 bases and J 5 bases, leaving 7 bases between the germline ends. Germline V gene sequence: CDR1 MNHEY, CDR2 SVGAGI. The CDR3 reads CASSYSRLTEAFF. The CDR3 bases are TGTGCCAGCAGTTACTCCCGGCTAACTGAAGCTTTCTTT.

The rearrangement uses TRBV6-5 and TRBJ1-3; D is unclear. The germline CDR1 and CDR2 sequences are MNHEY and SVGAGI. The CDR3 runs 15 residues. Trimming cost V 8 bases and J 0 bases, with 14 bases left between them. CDR3 nucleotides: TGTGCCAGCGGGAGGCGAAGCCTCTCTGGAAACACCATATATTTT. Translating it yields CASGRRSLSGNTIYF.

The chain carries TRBV2 and TRBJ1-4; 7 bases line up with TRBD1. The CDR3 contains 14 residues. The ends lost 7 bases at V and 7 bases at J; junction bases unmatched: 9. The germline gives CDR1 SNHLY, CDR2 FYNNEI. The CDR3: CASNRQGPSEKLFF. CDR3 nucleotides: TGTGCCAGCAACAGACAGGGCCCCAGTGAAAAACTGTTTTTT.